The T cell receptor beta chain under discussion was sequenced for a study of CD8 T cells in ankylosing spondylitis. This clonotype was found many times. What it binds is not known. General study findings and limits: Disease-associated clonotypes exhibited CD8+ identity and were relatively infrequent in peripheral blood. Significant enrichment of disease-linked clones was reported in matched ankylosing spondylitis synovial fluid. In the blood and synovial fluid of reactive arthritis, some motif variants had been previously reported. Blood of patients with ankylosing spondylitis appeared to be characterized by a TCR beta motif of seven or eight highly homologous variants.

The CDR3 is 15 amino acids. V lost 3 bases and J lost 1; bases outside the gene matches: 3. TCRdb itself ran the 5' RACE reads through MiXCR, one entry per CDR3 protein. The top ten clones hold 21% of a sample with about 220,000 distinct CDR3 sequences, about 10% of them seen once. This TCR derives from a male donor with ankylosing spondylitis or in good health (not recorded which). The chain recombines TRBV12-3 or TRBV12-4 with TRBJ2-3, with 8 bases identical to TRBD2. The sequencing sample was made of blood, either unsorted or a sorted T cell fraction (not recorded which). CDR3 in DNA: TGTGCCAGCAGTTTCGGGGGGGCTCGCACAGATACGCAGTATTTT. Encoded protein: CASSFGGARTDTQYF.